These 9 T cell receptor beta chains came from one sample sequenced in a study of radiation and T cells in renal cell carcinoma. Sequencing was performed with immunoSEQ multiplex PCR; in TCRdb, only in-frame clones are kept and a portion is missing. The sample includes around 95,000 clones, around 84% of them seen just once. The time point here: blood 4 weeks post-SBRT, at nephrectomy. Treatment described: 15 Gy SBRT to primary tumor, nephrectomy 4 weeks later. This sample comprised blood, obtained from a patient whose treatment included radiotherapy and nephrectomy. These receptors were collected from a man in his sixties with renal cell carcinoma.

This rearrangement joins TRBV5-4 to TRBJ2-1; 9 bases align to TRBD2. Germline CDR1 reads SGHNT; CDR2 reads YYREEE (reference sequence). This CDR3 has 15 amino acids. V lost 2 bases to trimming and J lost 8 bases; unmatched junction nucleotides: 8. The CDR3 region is CASSFVAGGIYEQFF. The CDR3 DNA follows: TGTGCCAGCAGCTTCGTCGCGGGAGGGATCTATGAGCAGTTCTTC.

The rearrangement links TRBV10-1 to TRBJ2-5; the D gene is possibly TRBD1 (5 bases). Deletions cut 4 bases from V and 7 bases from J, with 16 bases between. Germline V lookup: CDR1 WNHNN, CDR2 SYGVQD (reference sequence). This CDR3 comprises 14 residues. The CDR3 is CASSGALGTGTQYF. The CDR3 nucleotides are TGCGCCAGCAGTGGGGCCCTCGGCACAGGGACCCAGTACTTC.

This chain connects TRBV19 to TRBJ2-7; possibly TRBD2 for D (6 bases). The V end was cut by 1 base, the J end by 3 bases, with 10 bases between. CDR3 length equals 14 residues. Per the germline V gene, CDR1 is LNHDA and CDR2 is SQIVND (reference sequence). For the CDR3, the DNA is TGTGCCAGTAGTATAGCGGGACTCAACTACGAGCAGTACTTC. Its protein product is CASSIAGLNYEQYF.

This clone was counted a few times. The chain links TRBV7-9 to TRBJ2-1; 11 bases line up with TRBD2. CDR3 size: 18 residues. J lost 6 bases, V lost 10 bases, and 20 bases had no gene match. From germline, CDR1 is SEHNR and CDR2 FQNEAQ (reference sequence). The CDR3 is CATTNGTSGPWGVNEQFF. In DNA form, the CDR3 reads TGTGCCACCACAAACGGGACTAGCGGTCCCTGGGGGGTCAATGAGCAGTTCTTC. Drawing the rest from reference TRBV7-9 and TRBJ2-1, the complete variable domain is DTGVSQNPRHKITKRGQNVTFRCDPISEHNRLYWYRQTLGQGPEFLTYFQNEAQLEKSRLLSDRFSAERPKGSFSTLEIQRTEQGDSAMYLCATTNGTSGPWGVNEQFFGPGTRLTVL.

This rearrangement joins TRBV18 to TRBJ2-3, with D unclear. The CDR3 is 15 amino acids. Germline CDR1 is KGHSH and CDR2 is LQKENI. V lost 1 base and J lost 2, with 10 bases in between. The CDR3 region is CASSPLAEITDTQYF. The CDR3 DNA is TGTGCCAGCTCACCACTAGCAGAGATCACAGATACGCAGTATTTT. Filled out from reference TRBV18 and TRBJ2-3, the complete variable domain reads NAGVMQNPRHLVRRRGQEARLRCSPMKGHSHVYWYRQLPEEGLKFMVYLQKENIIDESGMPKERFSAEFPKEGPSILRIQQVVRGDSAAYFCASSPLAEITDTQYFGPGTRLTVL.

DNA of the CDR3: TGTGCCAGCAGCTCTGGACTAGCGGGAGTATCGCACGAGCAGTACTTC. This gives the protein CASSSGLAGVSHEQYF. V usage is TRBV7-2 and J usage is TRBJ2-7; 13 positions match TRBD2. Germline CDR1 SGHTA, CDR2 FQGNSA. V lost 4 bases to trimming and J lost 5 bases; unmatched junction nucleotides: 8. The CDR3 runs 16 residues.

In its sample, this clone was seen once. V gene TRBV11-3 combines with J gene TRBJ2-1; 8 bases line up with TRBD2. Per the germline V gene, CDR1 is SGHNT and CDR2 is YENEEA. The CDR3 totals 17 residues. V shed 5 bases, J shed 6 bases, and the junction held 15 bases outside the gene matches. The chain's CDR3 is CASSAKTGSAGVNEQFF. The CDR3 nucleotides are TGTGCCAGCAGCGCAAAAACGGGATCAGCGGGAGTCAATGAGCAGTTCTTC.

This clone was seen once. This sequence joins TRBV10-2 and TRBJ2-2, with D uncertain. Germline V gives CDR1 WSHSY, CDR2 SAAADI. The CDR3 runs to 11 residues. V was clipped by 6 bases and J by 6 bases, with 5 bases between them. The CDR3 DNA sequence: TGCGCCAGCAGGAGGTCCGGGGAGCTGTTTTTT. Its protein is CASRRSGELFF.

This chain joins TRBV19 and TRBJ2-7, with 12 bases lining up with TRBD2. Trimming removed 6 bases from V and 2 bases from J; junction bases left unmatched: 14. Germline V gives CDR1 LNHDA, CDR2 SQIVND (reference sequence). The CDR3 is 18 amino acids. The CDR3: CASSQRTSGAGPTYEQYF. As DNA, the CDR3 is TGTGCCAGTAGCCAACGGACTAGCGGGGCTGGACCAACCTACGAGCAGTACTTC.